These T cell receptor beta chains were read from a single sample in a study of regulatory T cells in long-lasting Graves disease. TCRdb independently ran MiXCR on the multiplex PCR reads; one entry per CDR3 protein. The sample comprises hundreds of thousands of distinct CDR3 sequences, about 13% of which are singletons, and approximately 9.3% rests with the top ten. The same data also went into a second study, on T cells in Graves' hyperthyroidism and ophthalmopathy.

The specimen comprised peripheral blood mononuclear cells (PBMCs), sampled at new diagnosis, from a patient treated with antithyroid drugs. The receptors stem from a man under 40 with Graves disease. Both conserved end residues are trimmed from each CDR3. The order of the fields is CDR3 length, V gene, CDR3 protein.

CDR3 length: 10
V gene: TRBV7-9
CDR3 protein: ASSLDQRTQY

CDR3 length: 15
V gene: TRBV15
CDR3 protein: ATSKTPTGHSQETQY

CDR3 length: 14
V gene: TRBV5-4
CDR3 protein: ASSLSPSGRVNEQF

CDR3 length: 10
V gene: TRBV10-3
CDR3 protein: AISEDSHEQY

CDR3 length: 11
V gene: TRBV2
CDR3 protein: ASSDAGQETQY

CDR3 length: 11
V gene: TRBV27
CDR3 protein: ASSRTAYYEQY

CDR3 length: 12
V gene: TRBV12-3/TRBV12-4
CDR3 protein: ASSLQGRVGGYT

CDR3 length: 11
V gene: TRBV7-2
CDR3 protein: ASSLGLPNEQF

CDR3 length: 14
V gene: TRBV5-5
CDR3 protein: ASSLEGTPYNSPLH

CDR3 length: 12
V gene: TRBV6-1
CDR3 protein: ASSSTDHTDTQY

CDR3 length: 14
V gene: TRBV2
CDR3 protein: ASSEDGWEGSHGYT

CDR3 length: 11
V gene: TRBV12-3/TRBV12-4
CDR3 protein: ASSGQGGGPQH

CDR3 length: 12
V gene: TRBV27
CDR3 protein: ASTLVSGTDTQY